This T cell receptor beta chain was profiled in a study of cytomegalovirus exposure and HLA in healthy donors. With 60 Vbeta and 13 Jbeta primers, the PCR was carried out. The repertoire was sequenced with immunoSEQ multiplex PCR; TCRdb's copy has only in-frame clones and lacks some. The sample consists of about 62,000 clones, approximately 81% of them appearing once. On this clone itself: Its antigen is unknown.

Study-wide results and caveats: In a later analysis, V- and J-gene trimming of beta chains associated with a DCLRE1C missense variant, replicated independently. The authors excluded some V segments, including TRBV6-2 and TRBV6-3, as indistinguishable. In a later analysis, an Asian-associated ancestry cluster reportedly showed fewer N-insertions than the roughly 700-donor mean.

The germline V gene has CDR1 MDHEN and CDR2 SYDVKM. The CDR3 has 15 residues. Trimming removed 6 bases at V and 6 bases at J, with 18 bases between. What was sequenced was PBMCs. This chain joins TRBV28 and TRBJ1-3; D possibly corresponds to TRBD1 (5 bases). The sequence was collected from a woman between 25 and 40 years old in good health and CMV-seronegative. CDR3 in amino acids: CASSRRTRGQNTIYF. As DNA, the CDR3 is TGTGCCAGCAGCCGCCGGACTAGAGGACAAAACACCATATATTTT. The whole variable domain, remainder taken from reference TRBV28 and TRBJ1-3, is DVKVTQSSRYLVKRTGEKVFLECVQDMDHENMFWYRQDPGLGLRLIYFSYDVKMKEKGDIPEGYSVSREKKERFSLILESASTNQTSMYLCASSRRTRGQNTIYFGEGSWLTVV.